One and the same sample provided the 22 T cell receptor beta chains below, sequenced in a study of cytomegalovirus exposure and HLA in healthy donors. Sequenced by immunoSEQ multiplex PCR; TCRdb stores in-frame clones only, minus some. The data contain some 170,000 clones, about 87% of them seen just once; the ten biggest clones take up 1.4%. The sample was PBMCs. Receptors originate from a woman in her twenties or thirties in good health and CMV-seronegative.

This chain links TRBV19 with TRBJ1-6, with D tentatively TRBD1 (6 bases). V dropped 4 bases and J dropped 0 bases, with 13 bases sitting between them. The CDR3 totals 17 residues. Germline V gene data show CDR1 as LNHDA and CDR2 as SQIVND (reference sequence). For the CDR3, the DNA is TGTGCCAGTAGTAACCAGGGGCCGAGCTCCTATAATTCACCCCTCCACTTT. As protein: CASSNQGPSSYNSPLHF. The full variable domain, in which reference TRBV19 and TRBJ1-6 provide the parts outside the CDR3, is DGGITQSPKYLFRKEGQNVTLSCEQNLNHDAMYWYRQDPGQGLRLIYYSQIVNDFQKGDIAEGYSVSREKKESFPLTVTSAQKNPTAFYLCASSNQGPSSYNSPLHFGNGTRLTVT.

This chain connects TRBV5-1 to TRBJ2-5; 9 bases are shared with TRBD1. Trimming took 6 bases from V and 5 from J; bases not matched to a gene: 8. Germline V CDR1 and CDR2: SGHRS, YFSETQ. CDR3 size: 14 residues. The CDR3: CASNPTGGGETQYF. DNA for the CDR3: TGCGCCAGCAATCCTACAGGGGGCGGGGAGACCCAGTACTTC.

This chain's CDR3 is CASSDPGQVVNEQFF. The CDR3 DNA follows: TGTGCCAGCAGTGACCCCGGACAGGTAGTCAATGAGCAGTTCTTC. V gene TRBV6-1 combines with J gene TRBJ2-1; 7 nucleotides match TRBD1. V shed 3 bases and J 6 bases; nucleotides not matched to a gene: 8. CDR3 size: 15 residues. Germline CDR1 and CDR2: MNHNS and SASEGT.

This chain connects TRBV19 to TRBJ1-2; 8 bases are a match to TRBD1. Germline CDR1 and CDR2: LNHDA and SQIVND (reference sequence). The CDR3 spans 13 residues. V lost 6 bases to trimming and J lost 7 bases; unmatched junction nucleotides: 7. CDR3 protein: CASRTGQGTGYTF. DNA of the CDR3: TGTGCCAGTAGGACCGGACAGGGAACTGGCTACACCTTC. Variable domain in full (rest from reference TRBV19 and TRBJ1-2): DGGITQSPKYLFRKEGQNVTLSCEQNLNHDAMYWYRQDPGQGLRLIYYSQIVNDFQKGDIAEGYSVSREKKESFPLTVTSAQKNPTAFYLCASRTGQGTGYTFGSGTRLTVV.

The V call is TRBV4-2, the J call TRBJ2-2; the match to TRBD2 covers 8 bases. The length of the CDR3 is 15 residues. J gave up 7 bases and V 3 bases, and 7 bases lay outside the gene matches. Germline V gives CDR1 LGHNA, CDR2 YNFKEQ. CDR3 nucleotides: TGTGCCAGCAGCCAGGCCGGGACTAGTTACGGGGAGCTGTTTTTT. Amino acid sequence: CASSQAGTSYGELFF.

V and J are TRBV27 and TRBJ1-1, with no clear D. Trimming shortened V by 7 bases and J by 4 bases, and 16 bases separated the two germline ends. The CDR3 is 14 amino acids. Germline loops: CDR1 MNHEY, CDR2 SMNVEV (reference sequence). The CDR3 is CASTSLERLTEAFF. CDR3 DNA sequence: TGTGCCAGCACCTCCTTAGAACGTCTCACTGAAGCTTTCTTT.

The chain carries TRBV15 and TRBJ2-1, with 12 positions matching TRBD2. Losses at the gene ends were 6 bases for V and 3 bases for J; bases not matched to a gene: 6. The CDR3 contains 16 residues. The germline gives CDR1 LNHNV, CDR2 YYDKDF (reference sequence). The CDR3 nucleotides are TGTGCCACCAGTAGGACTAGCGGGGAACACTACAATGAGCAGTTCTTC. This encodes CATSRTSGEHYNEQFF. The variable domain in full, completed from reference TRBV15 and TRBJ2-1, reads DAMVIQNPRYQVTQFGKPVTLSCSQTLNHNVMYWYQQKSSQAPKLLFHYYDKDFNNEADTPDNFQSRRPNTSFCFLDIRSPGLGDTAMYLCATSRTSGEHYNEQFFGPGTRLTVL.

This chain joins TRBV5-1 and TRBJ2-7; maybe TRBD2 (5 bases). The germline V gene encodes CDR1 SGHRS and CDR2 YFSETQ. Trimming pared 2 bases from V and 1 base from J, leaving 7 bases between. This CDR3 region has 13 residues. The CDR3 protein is CASSLEGSYEQYF. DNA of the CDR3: TGCGCCAGCAGCTTAGAGGGTTCCTACGAGCAGTACTTC.

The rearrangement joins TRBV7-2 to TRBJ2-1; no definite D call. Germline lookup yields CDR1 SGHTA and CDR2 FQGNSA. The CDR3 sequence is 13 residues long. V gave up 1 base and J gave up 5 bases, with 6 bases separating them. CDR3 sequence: CASSLGQNNEQFF. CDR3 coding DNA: TGTGCCAGCAGCTTAGGTCAGAACAATGAGCAGTTCTTC.

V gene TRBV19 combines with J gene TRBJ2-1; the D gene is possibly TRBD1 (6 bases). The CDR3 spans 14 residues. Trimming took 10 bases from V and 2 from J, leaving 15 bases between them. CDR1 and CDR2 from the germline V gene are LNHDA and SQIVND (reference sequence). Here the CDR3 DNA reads TGTGCCACTGCCCGGGACACTGCCTACAATGAGCAGTTCTTC. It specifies CATARDTAYNEQFF.

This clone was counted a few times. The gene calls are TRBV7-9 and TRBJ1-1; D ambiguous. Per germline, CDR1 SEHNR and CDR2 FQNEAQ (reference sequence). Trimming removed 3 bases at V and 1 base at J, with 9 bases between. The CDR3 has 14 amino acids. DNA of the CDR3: TGTGCCAGCAGCTTCCCGCCTAAGAACACTGAAGCTTTCTTT. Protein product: CASSFPPKNTEAFF.

The CDR3 loop reads CASSYRGQLSYEQYF. The CDR3 DNA reads TGTGCCAGCAGTTACAGGGGACAGCTATCCTACGAGCAGTACTTC. The genes are TRBV6-5 and TRBJ2-7; 7 bases agree with TRBD1. CDR3 size: 15 residues. With V trimmed by 2 bases and J by 1 base, 5 bases remained unmatched. CDR1 and CDR2 (germline): MNHEY, SVGAGI.

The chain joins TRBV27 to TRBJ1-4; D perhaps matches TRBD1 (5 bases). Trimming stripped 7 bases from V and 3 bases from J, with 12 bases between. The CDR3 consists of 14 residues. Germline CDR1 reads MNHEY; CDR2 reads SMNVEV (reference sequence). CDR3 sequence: CASKRQPANEKLFF. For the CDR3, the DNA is TGTGCCAGCAAAAGACAGCCTGCTAATGAAAAACTGTTTTTT.

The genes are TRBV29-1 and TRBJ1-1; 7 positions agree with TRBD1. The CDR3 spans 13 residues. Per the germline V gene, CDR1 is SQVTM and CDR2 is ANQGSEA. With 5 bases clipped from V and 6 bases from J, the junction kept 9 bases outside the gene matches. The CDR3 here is CSVSKQGFAEAFF. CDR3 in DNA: TGCAGCGTTTCGAAACAGGGGTTTGCTGAAGCTTTCTTT.

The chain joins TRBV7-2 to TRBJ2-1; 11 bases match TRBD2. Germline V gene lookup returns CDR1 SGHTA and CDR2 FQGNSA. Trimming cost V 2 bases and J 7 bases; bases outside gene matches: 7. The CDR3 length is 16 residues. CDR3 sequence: CASSLFGSGGANEQFF. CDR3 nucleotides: TGTGCCAGCAGCTTATTTGGTAGCGGGGGGGCGAATGAGCAGTTCTTC.

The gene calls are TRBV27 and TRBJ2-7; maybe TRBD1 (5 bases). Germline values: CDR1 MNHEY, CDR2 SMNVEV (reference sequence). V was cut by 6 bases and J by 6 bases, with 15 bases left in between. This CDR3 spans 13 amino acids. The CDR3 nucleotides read TGTGCCAGCAGCAACAGGTTTGATTCCGAGCAGTACTTC. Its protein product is CASSNRFDSEQYF.

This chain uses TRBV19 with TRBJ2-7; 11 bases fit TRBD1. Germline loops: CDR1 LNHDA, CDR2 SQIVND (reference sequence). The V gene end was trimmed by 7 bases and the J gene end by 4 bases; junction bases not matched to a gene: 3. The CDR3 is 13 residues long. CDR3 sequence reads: CASTGTGGYEQYF. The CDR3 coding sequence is TGTGCCAGTACCGGGACAGGGGGATACGAGCAGTACTTC.

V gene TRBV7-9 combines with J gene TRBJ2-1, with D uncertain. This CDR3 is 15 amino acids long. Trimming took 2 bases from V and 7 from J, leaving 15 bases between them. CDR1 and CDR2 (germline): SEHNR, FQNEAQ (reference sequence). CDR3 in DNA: TGTGCCAGCAGCTTACCGTCTAAACCATGGAATGAGCAGTTCTTC. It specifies CASSLPSKPWNEQFF.

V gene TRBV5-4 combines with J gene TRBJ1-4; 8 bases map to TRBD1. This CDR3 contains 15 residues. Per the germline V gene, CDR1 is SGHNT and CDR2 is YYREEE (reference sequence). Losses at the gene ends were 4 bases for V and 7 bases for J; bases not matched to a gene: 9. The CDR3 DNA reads TGTGCCAGCAGCCCAACGGACAGGGAGGGTGAAAAACTGTTTTTT. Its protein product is CASSPTDREGEKLFF.

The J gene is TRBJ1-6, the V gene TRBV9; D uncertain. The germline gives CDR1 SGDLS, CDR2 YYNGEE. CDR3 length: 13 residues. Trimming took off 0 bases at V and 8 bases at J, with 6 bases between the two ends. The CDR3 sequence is CASSVGEDSPLHF. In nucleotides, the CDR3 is TGTGCCAGCAGCGTAGGCGAGGATTCACCCCTCCACTTT. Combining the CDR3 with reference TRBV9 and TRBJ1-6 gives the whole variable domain DSGVTQTPKHLITATGQRVTLRCSPRSGDLSVYWYQQSLDQGLQFLIQYYNGEERAKGNILERFSAQQFPDLHSELNLSSLELGDSALYFCASSVGEDSPLHFGNGTRLTVT.

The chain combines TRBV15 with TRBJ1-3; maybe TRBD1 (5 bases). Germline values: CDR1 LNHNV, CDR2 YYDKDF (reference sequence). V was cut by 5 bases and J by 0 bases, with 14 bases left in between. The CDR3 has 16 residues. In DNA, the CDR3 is TGTGCCACCAGCGCCTTCAGGGCCACCTCTGGAAACACCATATATTTT. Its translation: CATSAFRATSGNTIYF.

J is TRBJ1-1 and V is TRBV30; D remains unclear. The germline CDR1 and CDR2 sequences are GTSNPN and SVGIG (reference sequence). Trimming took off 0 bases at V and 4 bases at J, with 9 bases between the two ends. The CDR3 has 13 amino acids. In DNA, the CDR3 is TGTGCCTGGAGTGTCGCAGAGGGCACTGAAGCTTTCTTT. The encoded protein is CAWSVAEGTEAFF.